Described below is a single T cell receptor beta chain sequence and its context. The antigen remains undetermined. The data are from a study of T cells in localized non-small cell lung cancer. Study outcomes and limitations: In adjacent lung appeared a median approximately 57 of the top 100 tumor clones.

V lost 10 bases, J lost 7 bases, and 23 bases lay in between. The CDR3 consists of 15 residues. Germline CDR1 is LNHDA and CDR2 is SQIVND (reference sequence). Libraries were prepared by immunoSEQ multiplex PCR; TCRdb keeps only in-frame clonotypes and omits some of them. The table has 31,000 or so clones, around 89% seen once. The material sequenced was peripheral blood, taken before any cancer treatment. The gene calls are TRBV19 and TRBJ2-1; maybe TRBD1 (5 bases). This clonotype was sampled from a woman aged 35-75 years with stage I lung adenocarcinoma. The CDR3 reads CATIPPGRVGNEQFF. The CDR3 nucleotides read TGTGCCACTATACCCCCCGGCAGGGTGGGGAATGAGCAGTTCTTC.